These T cell receptor beta chains were read from a single sample in a study of shared clonotypes between healthy human individuals. Clones were read by immunoSEQ multiplex PCR, and TCRdb kept only the in-frame ones, dropping some. The profile shows about 560,000 clones, roughly 79% of them singletons. Sequenced: PBMCs. These receptors all stem from a woman in her 40s in good health. Some clones in this sample may be carry-over from other donors' samples. Both conserved end residues are part of each CDR3. D genes are given only for firm matches. Clone size appears in some rows only: once, few, many, or a class for an expanded clone.

d_gene	abundance	j_gene	v_gene	CDR3nt	CDR3aa
-	once	TRBJ2-1	TRBV29-1	TGCAGCGTTGAAACGGGGGCCGCGCTTGAGCAGTTCTTC	CSVETGAALEQFF
TRBD2	-	TRBJ2-1	TRBV5-4	TGTGCCAGCAGCTTGAAGGCGGGAGGAGGGAATGAGCAGTTCTTC	CASSLKAGGGNEQFF
-	-	TRBJ2-3	TRBV6-6	TGTGCCAGCAGTCGAGGGAATAGGGGCACAGATACGCAGTATTTT	CASSRGNRGTDTQYF
-	-	TRBJ2-2	TRBV5-6	TGTGCCAGCAGCCTACAGGCATCTTCGAACACCGGGGAGCTGCTTTTT	CASSLQASSNTGELLF
-	-	TRBJ1-2	TRBV4-1	TGCGCCAGCAGCCAAGCCGCAGTGCCATGGGATGGCTACACCTTC	CASSQAAVPWDGYTF
TRBD2	-	TRBJ2-2	TRBV10-3	TGTGCCATCAGTGATGCCAGCGGGAGGAACACCGGGGAGCTGTTTTTT	CAISDASGRNTGELFF
TRBD2	-	TRBJ2-5	TRBV19	TGTGCCAGTAGTATTGGGGGGCTAGCGGGGCAAGAGACCCAGTACTTC	CASSIGGLAGQETQYF
-	few	TRBJ2-1	TRBV20-1	TGCAGCGGGGACCGACACAATGAGCAGTTCTTC	CSGDRHNEQFF
-	once	TRBJ2-7	TRBV7-9	TGTGCCAGCAGCTTATCTGCACAGCCACCCTACGAGCAGTACTTC	CASSLSAQPPYEQYF
-	-	TRBJ1-5	TRBV6-6	TGTGCCACAACGTCGGGGGCGGGCAATCAGCCCCAGCATTTT	CATTSGAGNQPQHF
-	-	TRBJ2-7	TRBV19	TGTGCCAGTAGTATTAGGTTCGACTACCGGAACTACGAGCAGTACTTC	CASSIRFDYRNYEQYF
-	-	TRBJ1-2	TRBV19	TGTGCCAGTAGTACCGGGACGGACTATGGCTACACCTTC	CASSTGTDYGYTF
-	-	TRBJ2-7	TRBV28	TGTGCCAGCAGGCGGACGGCCTCCTACGAGCAGTACTTC	CASRRTASYEQYF
-	many	TRBJ1-2	TRBV7-9	TGTGCCAGCAGCTTAGCCGGGACCGCATATGGCTACACCTTC	CASSLAGTAYGYTF
-	-	TRBJ2-5	TRBV30	TGTGCCTGCCCCCGACAGGACCAAGAGACCCAGTACTTC	CACPRQDQETQYF
TRBD1	once	TRBJ2-3	TRBV28	TGTGCCAGCAGTCTAGGGACAGGGACGATTGATACGCAGTATTTT	CASSLGTGTIDTQYF
-	-	TRBJ2-6	TRBV29-1	TGCAGCGTTCTTAGGAGTTCTGGGGCCAACGTCCTGACTTTC	CSVLRSSGANVLTF